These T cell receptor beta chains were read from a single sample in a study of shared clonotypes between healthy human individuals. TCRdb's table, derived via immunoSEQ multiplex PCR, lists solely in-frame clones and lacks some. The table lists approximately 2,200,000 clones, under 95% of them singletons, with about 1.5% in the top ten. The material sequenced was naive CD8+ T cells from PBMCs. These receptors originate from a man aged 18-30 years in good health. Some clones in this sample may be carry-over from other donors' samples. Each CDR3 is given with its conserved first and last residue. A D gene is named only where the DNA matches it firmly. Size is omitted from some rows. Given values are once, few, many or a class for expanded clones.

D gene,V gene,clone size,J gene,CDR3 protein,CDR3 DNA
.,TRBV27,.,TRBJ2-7,CASSFAGSAYEQYF,TGTGCCAGCAGTTTTGCGGGGAGCGCCTACGAGCAGTACTTC
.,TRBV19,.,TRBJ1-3,CASSITGFSGNTIYF,TGTGCCAGTAGTATTACAGGTTTTTCAGGAAACACCATATATTTT
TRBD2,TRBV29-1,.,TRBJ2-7,CSVDPGLGAHEQYF,TGCAGCGTAGACCCGGGACTAGGGGCCCACGAGCAGTACTTC
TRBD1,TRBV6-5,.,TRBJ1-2,CASSPGGEDYGYTF,TGTGCCAGCAGCCCAGGGGGCGAAGACTATGGCTACACCTTC
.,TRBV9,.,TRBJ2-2,CASSVYAAGTANTGELFF,TGTGCCAGCAGCGTATACGCCGCGGGTACTGCGAACACCGGGGAGCTGTTTTTT
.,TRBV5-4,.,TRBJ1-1,CASSLGGVGTEAFF,TGTGCCAGCAGCTTGGGGGGCGTTGGCACTGAAGCTTTCTTT
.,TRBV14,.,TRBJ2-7,CASSQGFSYEQYF,TGTGCCAGCAGCCAGGGATTCTCCTACGAGCAGTACTTC
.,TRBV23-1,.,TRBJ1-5,CASSQSGWLSNQPQHF,TGCGCCAGCAGTCAATCGGGCTGGCTTAGCAATCAGCCCCAGCATTTT
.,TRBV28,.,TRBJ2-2,CASSFQLNTGELFF,TGTGCCAGCAGTTTCCAGTTGAACACCGGGGAGCTGTTTTTT
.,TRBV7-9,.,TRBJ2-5,CATSITINPQETQYF,TGTGCCACCTCAATAACTATCAACCCCCAAGAGACCCAGTACTTC
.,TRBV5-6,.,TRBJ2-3,CASSSEHGLKWGTDTQYF,TGTGCCAGCAGCAGCGAACACGGACTAAAATGGGGCACAGATACGCAGTATTTT
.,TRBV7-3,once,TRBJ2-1,CASSPNPGAPRSYNEQFF,TGTGCCAGCAGTCCTAACCCTGGGGCCCCCCGATCCTACAATGAGCAGTTCTTC
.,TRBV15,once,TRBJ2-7,CATSREPENYEQYF,TGTGCCACCAGCAGAGAACCCGAGAACTACGAGCAGTACTTC
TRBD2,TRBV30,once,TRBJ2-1,CAWLSGRVDNEQFF,TGTGCCTGGCTGAGCGGGAGGGTGGACAATGAGCAGTTCTTC
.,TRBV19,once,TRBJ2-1,CASSIGGLSYNEQFF,TGTGCCAGTAGTATAGGCGGCCTATCCTACAATGAGCAGTTCTTC
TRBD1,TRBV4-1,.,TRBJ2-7,CASSQHPGPEGTGNNEQYF,TGCGCCAGCAGCCAACATCCCGGGCCGGAGGGGACAGGGAACAACGAGCAGTACTTC
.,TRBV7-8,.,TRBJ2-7,CASSLGLAGVSYEQYF,TGTGCCAGCAGCTTAGGCTTGGCAGGGGTTTCCTACGAGCAGTACTTC
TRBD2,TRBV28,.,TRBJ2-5,CASSLLELAGVETQYF,TGTGCCAGCAGTTTATTAGAGCTAGCGGGAGTTGAGACCCAGTACTTC
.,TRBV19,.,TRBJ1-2,CASSTRQGFYGYTF,TGTGCCAGTAGTACTAGACAAGGATTCTATGGCTACACCTTC
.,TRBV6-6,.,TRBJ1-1,CASSYSRSAEAFF,TGTGCCAGCAGTTACTCGAGGAGCGCTGAAGCTTTCTTT
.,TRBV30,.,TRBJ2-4,CAWSVGGGKNIQYF,TGTGCCTGGAGTGTGGGTGGGGGAAAAAACATTCAGTACTTC
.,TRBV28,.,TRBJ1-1,CASSLSPGLNTEAFF,TGTGCCAGCAGTTTGTCGCCAGGGCTGAACACTGAAGCTTTCTTT